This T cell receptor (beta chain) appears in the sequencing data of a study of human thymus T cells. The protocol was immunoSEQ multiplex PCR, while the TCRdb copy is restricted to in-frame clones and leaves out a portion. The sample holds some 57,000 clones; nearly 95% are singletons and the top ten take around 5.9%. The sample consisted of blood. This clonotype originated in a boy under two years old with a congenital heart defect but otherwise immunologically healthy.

The CDR3 bases are TGTGCCAGCAGCTTGAGGTCTAGCGCCTTTTCCTACGAGCAGTACTTC. Encoded protein: CASSLRSSAFSYEQYF. The rearrangement links TRBV5-6 to TRBJ2-7, with a tentative D call TRBD2 (6 bases). The CDR3 is 16 residues long. The V gene's germline CDR1 is SGHDT and CDR2 YYEEEE. With 1 base removed from V and 1 base from J, the gap between germline ends came to 15 bases.